The 5 T cell receptor beta chains below all came from one sample that was sequenced in a study of T cells in women clearing cervical HPV infection. Data came from immunoSEQ multiplex PCR; TCRdb stores just in-frame clones and leaves some out. Its listing shows about 31,000 clones. The specimen was blood buffy coat. Every receptor here comes from a woman aged 18 to 75 with a cervical HPV16 infection that either progressed to CIN3+ or cleared (not recorded which).

Remarks on this clone: The read terminates 3 residues before the CDR3 end, so the remaining end is supplied by the germline J gene. The chain joins TRBV7-3 to TRBJ1-2; maybe TRBD1 (6 bases). The CDR3 consists of 16 residues. Per the germline V gene, CDR1 is SGHTA and CDR2 is FQGTGA. The CDR3 is CASTIVTKGVPSGYTF. The CDR3 DNA, read in part, is TGTGCCAGCACCATAGTTACTAAGGGGGTCCCGAGCGGC.

About this clone itself: The read halts 3 residues ahead of the CDR3 end, with the missing end drawn from the germline J gene. The chain uses TRBV5-1 and TRBJ1-2; D may be TRBD1 (6 bases). V was shortened by 1 base and J by 6 bases, with 10 bases between the two germline ends. There are 13 residues in the CDR3. CDR1 SGHRS and CDR2 YFSETQ come from the germline V gene. Partial CDR3 DNA: TGCGCCAGCAGCTTGCGACAGGAGCATGGC. Protein product: CASSLRQEHG. The complete CDR3 reads CASSLRQEHGYTF.

Comment on this clone: The read ends 3 residues before the CDR3 terminus; that terminus is restored from the germline J gene. The chain recombines TRBV29-1 with TRBJ1-2; tentatively, D is TRBD1 (6 bases). With 2 bases removed from V and 3 bases from J, the gap between germline ends came to 10 bases. The length of the CDR3 is 13 residues. Germline CDR1 and CDR2: SQVTM and ANQGSEA. The CDR3 is CSVERKGDYGYTF. The part of the CDR3 DNA that was read is TGCAGCGTTGAACGGAAGGGGGACTATGGC.

Comments on this clone: The read stops 3 residues short of the end of the CDR3; the missing end is completed from the germline J gene. The chain links TRBV2 to TRBJ1-2, with a possible D match to TRBD1 (5 bases). Germline assignment: CDR1 SNHLY and CDR2 FYNNEI. CDR3 length equals 13 residues. V dropped 5 bases and J dropped 5 bases, with 12 bases sitting between them. The sequenced part of the CDR3 DNA is TGTGCCAGCAGTCCAGGGACTAGTTATGGC. This sequence encodes CASSPGTSYG. The CDR3, in full, reads CASSPGTSYGYTF.

Turning to this clone: The CDR3 is cut off 3 residues early in the read; its end comes from the germline J gene. V and J are TRBV20-1 and TRBJ2-1, with D possibly TRBD1 on 6 matching bases. Per germline, CDR1 DFQATT and CDR2 SNEGSKA (reference sequence). The CDR3 covers 13 residues. Trimming took off 3 bases at V and 3 bases at J, with 9 bases between the two ends. The sequenced part of the CDR3 DNA is TGCAGTGCTAGCAGGGGTCTCTACAATGAG. Encoded protein: CSASRGLYNE. The CDR3 in its entirety is CSASRGLYNEQFF.